This T cell receptor (beta chain) comes out of a study of response to subunit inactivated influenza vaccine. TCRdb fed the RT-PCR reads into MiXCR, producing one record per CDR3 protein. The sample carries about 700,000 distinct CDR3 sequences, 15% to 18% recorded once. Study-wide findings and caveats: Each seasonal influenza vaccination, the authors suggested, recruits few new T cells.

There are a few counts of this clonotype. Its antigen is undetermined. After removal of 7 bases from V and 2 bases from J, the junction contained 11 bases not matched to a gene. CDR1 is MDHEN, CDR2 SYDVKM, per germline. This CDR3 has 16 residues. The input for sequencing was PBMCs from blood, taken 11 to 12 days after vaccination. This clonotype originated in a man between 50 and 59 years old who received an inactivated influenza vaccine. This chain joins TRBV28 and TRBJ2-3; TRBD2 matches at 8 bases. The CDR3 DNA sequence: TGTGCCAGCATCAGCGGGAGCGCCTCAAACACAGATACGCAGTATTTT. As protein: CASISGSASNTDTQYF.